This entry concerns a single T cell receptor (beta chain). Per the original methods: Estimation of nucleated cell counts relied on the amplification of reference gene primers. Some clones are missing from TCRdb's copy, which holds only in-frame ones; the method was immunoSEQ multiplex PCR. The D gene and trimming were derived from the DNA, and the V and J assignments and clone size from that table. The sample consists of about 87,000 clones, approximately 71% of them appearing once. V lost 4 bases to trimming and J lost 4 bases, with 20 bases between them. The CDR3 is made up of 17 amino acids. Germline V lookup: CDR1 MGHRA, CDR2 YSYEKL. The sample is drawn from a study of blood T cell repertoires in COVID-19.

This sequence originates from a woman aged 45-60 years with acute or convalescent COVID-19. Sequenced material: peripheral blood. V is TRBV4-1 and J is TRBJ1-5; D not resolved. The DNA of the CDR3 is TGCGCCAGCAGCCCGCTATCCTTCGGGGAGGGAAATCAGCCCCAGCATTTT. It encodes CASSPLSFGEGNQPQHF.